The entry below describes one T cell receptor beta chain. Its antigen is still unknown. The data stem from a study of T cell responses to AZD1222 COVID-19 vaccine. Only in-frame clones appear in the TCRdb table, and some are missing; sequencing was by immunoSEQ multiplex PCR. The sample consists of about 150,000 clones, around 88% of them appearing once. The V end was cut by 0 bases, the J end by 1 base, with 7 bases between. CDR1 and CDR2 from the germline V gene are MNHEY and SMNVEV (reference sequence). The CDR3 is made up of 14 amino acids. Whole-study findings and limits: Repertoire samples came only from after the peak T cell response. Across spike, vaccine-associated CD4 TCRs were found, dominant at 160-218 and 743-854.

V usage is TRBV27 and J usage is TRBJ2-7, with unresolved D. The sequencing used peripheral blood, collected on day 0 of AZD1222 vaccination. The sequence was collected from an adult in good health. CDR3 coding DNA: TGTGCCAGCAGTTTATCGAGAAGATCCTACGAGCAGTACTTC. This codes for CASSLSRRSYEQYF.